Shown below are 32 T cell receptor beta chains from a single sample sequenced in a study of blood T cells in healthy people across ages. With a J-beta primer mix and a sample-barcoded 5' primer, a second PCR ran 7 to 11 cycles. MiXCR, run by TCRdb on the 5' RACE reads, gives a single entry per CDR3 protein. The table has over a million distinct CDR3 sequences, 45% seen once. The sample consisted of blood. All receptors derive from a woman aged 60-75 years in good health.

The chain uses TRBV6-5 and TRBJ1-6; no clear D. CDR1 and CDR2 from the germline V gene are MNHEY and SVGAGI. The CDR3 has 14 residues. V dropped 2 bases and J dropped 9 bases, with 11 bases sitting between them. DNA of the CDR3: TGTGCCAGCAGTTACAGCAGGCCGGGTTCACCCCTCCACTTT. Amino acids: CASSYSRPGSPLHF.

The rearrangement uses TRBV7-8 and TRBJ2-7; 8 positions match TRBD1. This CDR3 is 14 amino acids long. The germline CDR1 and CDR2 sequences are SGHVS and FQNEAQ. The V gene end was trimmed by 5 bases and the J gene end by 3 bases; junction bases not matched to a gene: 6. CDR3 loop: CASSDRGPVYEQYF. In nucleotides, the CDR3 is TGTGCCAGCAGCGACAGGGGCCCGGTCTACGAGCAGTACTTC.

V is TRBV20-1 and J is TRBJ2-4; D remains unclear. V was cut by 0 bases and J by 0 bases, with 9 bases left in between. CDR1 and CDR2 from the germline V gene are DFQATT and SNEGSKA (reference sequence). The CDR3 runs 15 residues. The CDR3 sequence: CSAREGNVAKNIQYF. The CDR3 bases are TGCAGTGCTAGAGAAGGAAATGTAGCCAAAAACATTCAGTACTTC.

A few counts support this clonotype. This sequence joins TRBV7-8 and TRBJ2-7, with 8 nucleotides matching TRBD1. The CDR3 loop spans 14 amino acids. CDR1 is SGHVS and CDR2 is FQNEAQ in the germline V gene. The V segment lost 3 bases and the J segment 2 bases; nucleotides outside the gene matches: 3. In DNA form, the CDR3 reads TGTGCCAGCAGCTTTTTGACAGGGGCCTACGAGCAGTACTTC. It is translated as CASSFLTGAYEQYF. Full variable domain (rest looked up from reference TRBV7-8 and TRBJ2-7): GAGVSQSPRYKVAKRGQDVALRCDPISGHVSLFWYQQALGQGPEFLTYFQNEAQLDKSGLPSDRFFAERPEGSVSTLKIQRTQQEDSAVYLCASSFLTGAYEQYFGPGTRLTVT.

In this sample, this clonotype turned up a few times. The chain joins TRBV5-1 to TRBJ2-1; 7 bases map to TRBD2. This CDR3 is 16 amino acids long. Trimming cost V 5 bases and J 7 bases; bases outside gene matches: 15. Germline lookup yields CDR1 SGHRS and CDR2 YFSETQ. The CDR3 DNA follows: TGCGCCAGCAGGCCGCACCAGGGCGGGAGCCAAAATGAGCAGTTCTTC. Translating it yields CASRPHQGGSQNEQFF.

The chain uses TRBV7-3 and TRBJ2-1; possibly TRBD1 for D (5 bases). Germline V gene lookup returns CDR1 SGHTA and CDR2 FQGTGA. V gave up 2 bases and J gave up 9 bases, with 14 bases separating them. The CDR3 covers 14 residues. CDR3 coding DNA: TGTGCCAGCAGCTTAGTAGACCGCCAGGGTGAGCAGTTCTTC. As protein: CASSLVDRQGEQFF.

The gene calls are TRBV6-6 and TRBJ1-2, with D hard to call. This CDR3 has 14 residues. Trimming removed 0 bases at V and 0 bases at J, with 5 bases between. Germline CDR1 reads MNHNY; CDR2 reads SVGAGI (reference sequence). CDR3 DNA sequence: TGTGCCAGCAGTTACTCATCCGCTAACTATGGCTACACCTTC. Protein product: CASSYSSANYGYTF.

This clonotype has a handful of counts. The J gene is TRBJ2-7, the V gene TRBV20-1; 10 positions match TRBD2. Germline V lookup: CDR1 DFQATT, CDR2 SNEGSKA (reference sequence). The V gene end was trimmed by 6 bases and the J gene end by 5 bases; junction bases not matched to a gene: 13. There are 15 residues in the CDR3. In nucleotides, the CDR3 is TGCAGTGCCCATAATGGAGGCCTAGCGGGAGACGAGCAGTACTTC. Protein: CSAHNGGLAGDEQYF.

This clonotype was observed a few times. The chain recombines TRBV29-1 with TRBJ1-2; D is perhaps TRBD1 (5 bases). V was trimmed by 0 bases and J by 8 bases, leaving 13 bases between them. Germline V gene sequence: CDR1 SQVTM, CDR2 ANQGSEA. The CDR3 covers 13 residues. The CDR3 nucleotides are TGCAGCGTTGAAGACGACAGTAACGGGGGCTACACCTTC. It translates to CSVEDDSNGGYTF.

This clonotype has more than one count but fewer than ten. CDR3 protein: CASSITGVAGANVLTF. CDR3 DNA sequence: TGTGCCAGCAGCATTACAGGGGTGGCAGGGGCCAACGTCCTGACTTTC. The rearrangement uses TRBV27 and TRBJ2-6, with 7 bases fitting TRBD1. Germline V gene data show CDR1 as MNHEY and CDR2 as SMNVEV (reference sequence). The CDR3 is 16 amino acids. The ends lost 6 bases at V and 4 bases at J; junction bases unmatched: 9.

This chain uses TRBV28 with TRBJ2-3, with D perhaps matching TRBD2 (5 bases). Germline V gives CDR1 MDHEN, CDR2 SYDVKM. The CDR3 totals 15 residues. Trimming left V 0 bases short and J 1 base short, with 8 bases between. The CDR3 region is CASSLWGSGTDTQYF. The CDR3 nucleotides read TGTGCCAGCAGTTTATGGGGGAGCGGCACAGATACGCAGTATTTT.

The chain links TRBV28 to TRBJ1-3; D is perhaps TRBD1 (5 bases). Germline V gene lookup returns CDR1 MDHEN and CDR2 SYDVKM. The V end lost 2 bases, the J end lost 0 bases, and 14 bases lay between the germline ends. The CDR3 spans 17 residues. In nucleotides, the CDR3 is TGTGCCAGCAGTTTAGGGGACTCCCTTCTCTCTGGAAACACCATATATTTT. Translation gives CASSLGDSLLSGNTIYF.

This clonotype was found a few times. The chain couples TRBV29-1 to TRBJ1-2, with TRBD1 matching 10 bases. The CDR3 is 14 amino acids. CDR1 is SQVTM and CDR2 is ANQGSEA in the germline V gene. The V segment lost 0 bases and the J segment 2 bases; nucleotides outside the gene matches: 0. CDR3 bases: TGCAGCGTTGAAGAGACAGGGGGCAACTATGGCTACACCTTC. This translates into CSVEETGGNYGYTF.

The CDR3 nucleotides are TGTGCCAGCAGTTTCCACGACCGACAGGTAGGGATTAGGATCTACGAGCAGTACTTC. Its translation: CASSFHDRQVGIRIYEQYF. The chain is built from TRBV12-3 or TRBV12-4 and TRBJ2-7, with TRBD1 as a possible D gene (6 bases). There are 19 residues in the CDR3. V lost 3 bases, J lost 3 bases, and 27 bases lay in between.

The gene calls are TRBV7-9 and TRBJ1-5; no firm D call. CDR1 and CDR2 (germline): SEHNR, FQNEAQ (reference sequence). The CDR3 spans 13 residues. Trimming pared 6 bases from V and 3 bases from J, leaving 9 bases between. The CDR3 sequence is CASRRTANQPQHF. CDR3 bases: TGTGCCAGCAGGCGGACGGCCAATCAGCCCCAGCATTTT.

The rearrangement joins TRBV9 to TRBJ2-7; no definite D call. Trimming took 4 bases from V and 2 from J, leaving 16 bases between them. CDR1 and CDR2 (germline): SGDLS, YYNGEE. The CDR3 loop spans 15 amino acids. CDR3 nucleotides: TGTGCCAGCAGCCCCACCCCCAACCCCACCTACGAGCAGTACTTC. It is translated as CASSPTPNPTYEQYF. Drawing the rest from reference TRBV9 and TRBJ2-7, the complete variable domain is DSGVTQTPKHLITATGQRVTLRCSPRSGDLSVYWYQQSLDQGLQFLIQYYNGEERAKGNILERFSAQQFPDLHSELNLSSLELGDSALYFCASSPTPNPTYEQYFGPGTRLTVT.

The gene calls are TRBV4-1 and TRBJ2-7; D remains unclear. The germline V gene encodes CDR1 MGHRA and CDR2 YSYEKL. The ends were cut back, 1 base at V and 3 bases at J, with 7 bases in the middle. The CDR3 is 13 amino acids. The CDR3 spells CASSQVDFYEQYF. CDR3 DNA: TGCGCCAGCAGCCAAGTAGACTTCTACGAGCAGTACTTC.

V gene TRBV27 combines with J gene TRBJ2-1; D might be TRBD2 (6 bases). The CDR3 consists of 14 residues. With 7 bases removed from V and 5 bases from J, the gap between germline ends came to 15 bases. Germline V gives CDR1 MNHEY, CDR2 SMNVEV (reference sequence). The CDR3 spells CASTPSGWNNEQFF. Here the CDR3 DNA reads TGTGCCAGCACCCCCAGCGGGTGGAACAATGAGCAGTTCTTC.

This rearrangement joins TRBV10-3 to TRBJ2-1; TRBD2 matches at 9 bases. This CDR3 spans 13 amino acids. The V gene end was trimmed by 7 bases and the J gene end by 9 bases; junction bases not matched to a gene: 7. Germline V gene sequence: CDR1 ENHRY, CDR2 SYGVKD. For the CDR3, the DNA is TGTGCCATCAACCTAGCGGGGAGGGGTGAGCAGTTCTTC. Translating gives CAINLAGRGEQFF.

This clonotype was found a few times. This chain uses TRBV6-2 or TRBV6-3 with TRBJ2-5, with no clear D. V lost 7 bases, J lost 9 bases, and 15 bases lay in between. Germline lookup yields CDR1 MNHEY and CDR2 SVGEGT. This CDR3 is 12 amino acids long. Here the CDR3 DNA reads TGTGCCAGCAACACCCCCGGGCGGCCCCAGTACTTC. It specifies CASNTPGRPQYF.

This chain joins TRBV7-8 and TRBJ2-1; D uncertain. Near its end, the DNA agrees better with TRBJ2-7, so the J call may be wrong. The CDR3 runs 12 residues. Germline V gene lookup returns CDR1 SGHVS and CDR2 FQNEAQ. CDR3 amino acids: CASIPGTREQYF. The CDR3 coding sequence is TGTGCCAGCATCCCGGGCACCCGGGAGCAGTACTTC.

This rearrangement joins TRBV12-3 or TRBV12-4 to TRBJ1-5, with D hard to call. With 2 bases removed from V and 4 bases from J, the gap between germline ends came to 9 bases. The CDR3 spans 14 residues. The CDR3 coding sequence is TGTGCCAGCAGTTTAATTGCAGTTAATCAGCCCCAGCATTTT. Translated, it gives CASSLIAVNQPQHF.

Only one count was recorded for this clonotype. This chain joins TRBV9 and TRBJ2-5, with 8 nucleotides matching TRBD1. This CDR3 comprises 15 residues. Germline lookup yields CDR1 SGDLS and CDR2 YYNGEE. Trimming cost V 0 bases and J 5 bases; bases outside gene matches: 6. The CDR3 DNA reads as TGTGCCAGCAGCGTAGCGTTACAGGGGGGTGAGACCCAGTACTTC. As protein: CASSVALQGGETQYF.

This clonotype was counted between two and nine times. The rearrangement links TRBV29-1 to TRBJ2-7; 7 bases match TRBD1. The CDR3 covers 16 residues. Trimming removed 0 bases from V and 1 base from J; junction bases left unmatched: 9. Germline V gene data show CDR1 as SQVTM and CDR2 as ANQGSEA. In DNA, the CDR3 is TGCAGCGTTGAAGATTACAGGGGCTACGGGTCCTACGAGCAGTACTTC. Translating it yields CSVEDYRGYGSYEQYF.

CDR3 residues: CASSSSAIGEQYF. In nucleotides, the CDR3 is TGTGCCAGCAGTTCCTCAGCGATTGGAGAGCAGTACTTC. This chain joins TRBV27 and TRBJ2-7, with D uncertain. Germline CDR1 is MNHEY and CDR2 is SMNVEV (reference sequence). CDR3 size: 13 residues. With 4 bases removed from V and 7 bases from J, the gap between germline ends came to 14 bases.

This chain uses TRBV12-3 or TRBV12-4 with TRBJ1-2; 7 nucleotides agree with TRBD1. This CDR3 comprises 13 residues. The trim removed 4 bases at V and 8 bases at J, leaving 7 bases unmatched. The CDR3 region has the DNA TGTGCCAGCAGTTACGGACAGGTCCGGGGCTACACCTTC. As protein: CASSYGQVRGYTF.

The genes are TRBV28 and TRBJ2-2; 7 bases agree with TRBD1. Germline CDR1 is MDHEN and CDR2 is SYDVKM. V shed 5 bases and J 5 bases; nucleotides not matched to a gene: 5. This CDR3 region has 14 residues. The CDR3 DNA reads TGTGCCAGCAGTCGGACAGGATGGACCGGGGAGCTGTTTTTT. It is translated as CASSRTGWTGELFF.

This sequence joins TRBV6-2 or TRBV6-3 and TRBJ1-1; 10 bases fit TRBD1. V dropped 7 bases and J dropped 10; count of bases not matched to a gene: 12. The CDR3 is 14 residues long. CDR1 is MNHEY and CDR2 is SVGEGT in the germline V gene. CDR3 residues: CASKISPGQGVAFF. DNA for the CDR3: TGTGCCAGCAAAATAAGCCCCGGACAGGGGGTAGCTTTCTTT.

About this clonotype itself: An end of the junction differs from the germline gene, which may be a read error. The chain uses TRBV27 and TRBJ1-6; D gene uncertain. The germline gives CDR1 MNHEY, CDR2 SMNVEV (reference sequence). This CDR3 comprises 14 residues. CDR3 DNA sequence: TGTGCCAGCAGTATGAGCTCCTATAATCCACCCCTCCACTTT. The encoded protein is CASSMSSYNPPLHF.

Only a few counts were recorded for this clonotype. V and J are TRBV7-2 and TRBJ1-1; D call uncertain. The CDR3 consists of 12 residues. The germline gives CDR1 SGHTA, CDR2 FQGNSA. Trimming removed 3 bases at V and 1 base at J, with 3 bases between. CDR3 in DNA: TGTGCCAGCAGCTTCTCGAACACTGAAGCTTTCTTT. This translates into CASSFSNTEAFF.

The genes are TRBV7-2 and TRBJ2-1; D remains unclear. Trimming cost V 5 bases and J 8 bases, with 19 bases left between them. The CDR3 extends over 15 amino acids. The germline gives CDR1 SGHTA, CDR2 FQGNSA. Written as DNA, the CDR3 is TGTGCCAGCAGCCAAGGGCGTCTCTGGAGTGATGAGCAGTTCTTC. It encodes CASSQGRLWSDEQFF.

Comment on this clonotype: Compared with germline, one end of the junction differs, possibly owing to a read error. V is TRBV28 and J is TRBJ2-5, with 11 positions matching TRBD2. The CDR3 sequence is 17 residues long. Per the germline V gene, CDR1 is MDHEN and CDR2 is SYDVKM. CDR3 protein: CTSSQTRVLAGVNEQYF. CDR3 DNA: TGTACCAGCAGTCAAACTAGAGTACTAGCGGGAGTTAATGAGCAGTACTTC.